This T cell receptor (beta chain) was captured by sequencing in a study of T-cell memory formation after mild COVID-19. Notes on the study in general: Confirmation of SARS-CoV-2 specificity was lacking for second-wave clones peaking day 37.

With constant-segment primers, 5'RACE yielded cDNA libraries of TCR alpha and TCR beta that carried sample barcodes and UMIs. MiXCR, run by TCRdb on the 5' RACE reads, gives a single entry per CDR3 protein. Of 250,000 to 300,000 distinct CDR3 sequences listed, roughly 8.2% are singletons. Comments on this clonotype: Antigen: not known.

Germline V CDR1 and CDR2: SGHTA, FQGNSA. V lost 2 bases and J 5 bases, leaving 10 bases between the germline ends. The CDR3 extends over 14 amino acids. The sequence derives from a man in his late teens or twenties who had mild COVID-19 (a few samples of this study predate the infection). Cell type and time point are not known. The J gene is TRBJ2-1, the V gene TRBV7-2; D gene ambiguous. Sequenced: PBMCs or a T cell subset sorted from them (not recorded which). The CDR3 region has the DNA TGTGCCAGCAGCTTACGGCCTGGGAACAATGAGCAGTTCTTC. It specifies CASSLRPGNNEQFF.